Given below is one T cell receptor (beta chain) in context. The junction departs from germline at one end; a sequencing error may be responsible. These data are taken from a study of PD-L1 blockade in urothelial cancer. Generated by immunoSEQ multiplex PCR, the TCRdb table keeps only in-frame clones and is missing some. The table shows roughly 63,000 clones, with 81% occurring only once. Germline CDR1 reads SSHAT; CDR2 reads FNYEAQ (reference sequence). This CDR3 has 16 residues. The time point denotes: pretreatment peripheral blood. The sample in question was PBMCs, obtained around atezolizumab (anti-PD-L1) treatment. The sequence was obtained from a man in his 70s with urothelial cancer. The chain uses TRBV7-7 and TRBJ2-5, with 11 nucleotides matching TRBD2. CDR3 sequence reads: CASSLGLAGPQETQYF. As DNA, the CDR3 is TGTGCTAGCAGCTTAGGACTAGCGGGCCCCCAGGAGACCCAGTACTTC.